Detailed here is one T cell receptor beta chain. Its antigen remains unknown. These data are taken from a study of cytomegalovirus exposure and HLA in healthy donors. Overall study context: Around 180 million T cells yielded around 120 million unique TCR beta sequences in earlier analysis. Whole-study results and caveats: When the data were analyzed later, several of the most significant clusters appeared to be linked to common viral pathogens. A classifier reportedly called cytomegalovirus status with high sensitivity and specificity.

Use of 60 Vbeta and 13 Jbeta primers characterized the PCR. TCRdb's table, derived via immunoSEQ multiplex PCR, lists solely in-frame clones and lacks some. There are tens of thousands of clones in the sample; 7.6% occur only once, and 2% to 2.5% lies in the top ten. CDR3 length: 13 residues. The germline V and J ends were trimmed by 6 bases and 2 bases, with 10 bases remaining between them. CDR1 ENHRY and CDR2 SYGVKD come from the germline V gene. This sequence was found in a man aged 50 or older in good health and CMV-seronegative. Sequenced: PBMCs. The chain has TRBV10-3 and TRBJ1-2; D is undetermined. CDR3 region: CAISETINYGYTF. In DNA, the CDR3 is TGTGCCATCAGCGAGACAATAAACTATGGCTACACCTTC.